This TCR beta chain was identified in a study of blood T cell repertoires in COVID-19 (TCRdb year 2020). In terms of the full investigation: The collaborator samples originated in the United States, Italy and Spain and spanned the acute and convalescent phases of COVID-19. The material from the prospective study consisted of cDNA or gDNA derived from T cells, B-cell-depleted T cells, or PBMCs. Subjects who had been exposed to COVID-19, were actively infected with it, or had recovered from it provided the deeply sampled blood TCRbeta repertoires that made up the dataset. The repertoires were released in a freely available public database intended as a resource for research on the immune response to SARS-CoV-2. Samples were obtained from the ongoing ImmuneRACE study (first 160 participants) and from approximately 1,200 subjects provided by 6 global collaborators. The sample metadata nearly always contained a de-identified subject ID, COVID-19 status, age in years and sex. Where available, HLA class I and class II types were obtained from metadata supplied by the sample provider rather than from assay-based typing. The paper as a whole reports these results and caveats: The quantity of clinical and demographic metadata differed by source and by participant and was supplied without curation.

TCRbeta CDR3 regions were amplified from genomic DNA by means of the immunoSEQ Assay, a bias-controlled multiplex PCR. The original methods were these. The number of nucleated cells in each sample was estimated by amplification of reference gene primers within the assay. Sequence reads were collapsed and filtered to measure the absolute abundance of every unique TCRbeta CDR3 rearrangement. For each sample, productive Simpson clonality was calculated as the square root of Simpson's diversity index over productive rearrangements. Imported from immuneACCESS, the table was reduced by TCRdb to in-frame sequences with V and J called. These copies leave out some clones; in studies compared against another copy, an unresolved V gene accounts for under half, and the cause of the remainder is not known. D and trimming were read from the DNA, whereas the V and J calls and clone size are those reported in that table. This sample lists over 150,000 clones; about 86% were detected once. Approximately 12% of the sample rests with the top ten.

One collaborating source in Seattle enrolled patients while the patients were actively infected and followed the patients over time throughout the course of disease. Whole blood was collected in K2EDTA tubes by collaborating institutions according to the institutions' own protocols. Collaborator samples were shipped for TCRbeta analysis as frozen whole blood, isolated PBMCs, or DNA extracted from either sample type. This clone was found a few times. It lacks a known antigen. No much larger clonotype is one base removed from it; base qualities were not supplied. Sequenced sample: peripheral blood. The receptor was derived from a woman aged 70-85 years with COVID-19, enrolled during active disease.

The CDR3 reads CASSPSGTDNYGYTF. The nucleotide sequence reads as follows: TGTGCCAGCAGCCCGTCCGGGACAGACAACTATGGCTACACCTTC. The V gene is TRBV4-2 and the J gene is TRBJ1-2; the central 7 bases match TRBD1. The germline V gene provides CDR1 LGHNA and CDR2 YNFKEQ. Compared with germline, V lacks 4 bases and J lacks 2 bases; bases without a gene match: 7. The CDR3 runs 15 amino acids, cysteine and phenylalanine included. CDR3 DNA is the only sequence kept; it has 45 bases, read in frame from the first base.